The 26 T cell receptor beta chains presented below share a single source sample, sequenced in a study of radiation and T cells in renal cell carcinoma. The time point denotes: baseline pretreatment blood. As for treatment: 15 Gy SBRT to primary tumor, nephrectomy 4 weeks later. TCRdb keeps only in-frame clones here, not all; method: immunoSEQ multiplex PCR. The table shows about 160,000 clones, with 88% occurring only once. The specimen was blood, collected from a patient whose treatment included radiotherapy and nephrectomy. These receptors were taken from a woman aged 70-85 years with renal cell carcinoma.

V usage is TRBV4-2 and J usage is TRBJ2-1; 8 nucleotides line up with TRBD2. Germline V lookup: CDR1 LGHNA, CDR2 YNFKEQ. Unmatched junction bases numbered 7, after V lost 4 bases and J lost 5 bases. This CDR3 comprises 15 residues. CDR3 nucleotides: TGTGCCAGCAGCCCCAGGACTAGCAGTAACAATGAGCAGTTCTTC. It yields the protein CASSPRTSSNNEQFF.

V usage is TRBV27 and J usage is TRBJ1-5, with TRBD1 as a possible D gene (5 bases). The CDR3 covers 14 residues. The ends were cut back, 4 bases at V and 1 base at J, with 8 bases in the middle. CDR1 is MNHEY, CDR2 SMNVEV, per germline (reference sequence). The CDR3 loop reads CASSWGRSNQPQHF. CDR3 in DNA: TGTGCCAGCAGTTGGGGACGGAGCAATCAGCCCCAGCATTTT.

The chain combines TRBV28 with TRBJ1-5; TRBD1 matches 7 bases. With V trimmed by 11 bases and J by 0 bases, 13 bases remained unmatched. The germline CDR1 and CDR2 sequences are MDHEN and SYDVKM. The CDR3 consists of 16 residues. DNA of the CDR3: TGTGCCTCCTTAAAAGGGGGCCCCTATAGCAATCAGCCCCAGCATTTT. This translates into CASLKGGPYSNQPQHF.

The chain joins TRBV9 to TRBJ1-3, with D maybe TRBD1 (5 bases). Trimming cost V 0 bases and J 0 bases, with 7 bases left between them. The CDR3 consists of 15 residues. Germline V CDR1 and CDR2: SGDLS, YYNGEE. The CDR3 DNA reads as TGTGCCAGCAGCGTAGGGGACGTCTCTGGAAACACCATATATTTT. The encoded protein is CASSVGDVSGNTIYF.

CDR3 sequence: CASSTNPPGNSPLHF. CDR3 coding DNA: TGTGCCAGCAGTACCAACCCCCCGGGGAATTCACCCCTCCACTTT. V gene TRBV27 combines with J gene TRBJ1-6; D gene uncertain. The CDR3 has 15 residues. Per the germline V gene, CDR1 is MNHEY and CDR2 is SMNVEV (reference sequence). The V end lost 5 bases, the J end lost 7 bases, and 15 bases lay between the germline ends.

The chain joins TRBV14 to TRBJ2-1; a possible D gene is TRBD2 (6 bases). The germline V and J ends were trimmed by 1 base and 4 bases, with 11 bases remaining between them. The CDR3 is 15 residues long. Germline V lookup: CDR1 SGHDN, CDR2 FVKESK. The CDR3: CASSQVGDWYNEQFF. The CDR3 nucleotides read TGTGCCAGCAGCCAAGTGGGGGACTGGTACAATGAGCAGTTCTTC.

This clone was seen only once. The chain recombines TRBV7-2 with TRBJ2-7; D is unresolved. The CDR3 sequence is 13 residues long. Germline V gene sequence: CDR1 SGHTA, CDR2 FQGNSA. V shed 1 base and J shed 3 bases, with 7 bases lying between them. The CDR3 is CASSLENGYEQYF. The CDR3 bases are TGTGCCAGCAGCTTAGAGAACGGCTACGAGCAGTACTTC. The variable domain in full, with the rest retrieved from reference TRBV7-2 and TRBJ2-7, is GAGVSQSPSNKVTEKGKDVELRCDPISGHTALYWYRQSLGQGLEFLIYFQGNSAPDKSGLPSDRFSAERTGGSVSTLTIQRTQQEDSAVYLCASSLENGYEQYFGPGTRLTVT.

V is TRBV6-5 and J is TRBJ2-3; 11 bases match TRBD2. This CDR3 comprises 15 residues. Germline loops: CDR1 MNHEY, CDR2 SVGAGI. J gave up 1 base and V 4 bases, and 1 base lay outside the gene matches. This CDR3 is CASSSTSGGTDTQYF. CDR3 in DNA: TGTGCCAGCAGTTCGACTAGCGGGGGCACAGATACGCAGTATTTT.

The chain employs TRBV5-1 and TRBJ2-1; D possibly uses TRBD1 or TRBD2 (6 bases each). In germline, CDR1 is SGHRS, CDR2 YFSETQ. V lost 1 base to trimming and J lost 5 bases, with 13 bases between them. This CDR3 region has 15 residues. The CDR3 coding sequence is TGCGCCAGCAGCTTGCTAGGGGGGTTCAACAATGAGCAGTTCTTC. Its protein is CASSLLGGFNNEQFF.

The chain is built from TRBV7-2 and TRBJ1-4; no clear D gene. V lost 5 bases and J lost 8, with 15 bases in between. Looked up from germline, CDR1 is SGHTA and CDR2 is FQGNSA. The CDR3 sequence is 14 residues long. The CDR3 sequence: CASSPTLAGEKLFF. The CDR3 nucleotides read TGTGCCAGCAGCCCAACCCTTGCTGGAGAAAAACTGTTTTTT.

This clone was observed a handful of times. V gene TRBV4-1 combines with J gene TRBJ2-2; maybe TRBD2 (6 bases). The CDR3 loop spans 14 amino acids. Germline-derived CDR1 and CDR2 are MGHRA and YSYEKL. V was shortened by 4 bases and J by 5 bases, with 11 bases between the two germline ends. In DNA, the CDR3 is TGCGCCAGCAGCCTCGGGGGTCTTACCGGGGAGCTGTTTTTT. Its protein is CASSLGGLTGELFF.

The V and J genes are TRBV7-9 and TRBJ2-5; 9 bases fit TRBD2. With V trimmed by 1 base and J by 0 bases, 3 bases remained unmatched. Germline V gives CDR1 SEHNR, CDR2 FQNEAQ (reference sequence). The length of the CDR3 is 16 residues. The DNA of the CDR3 is TGTGCCAGCAGCTTAGTGGGCGGGGGGGACCAAGAGACCCAGTACTTC. Encoded protein: CASSLVGGGDQETQYF.

This clone was seen once. The chain couples TRBV4-1 to TRBJ2-1, with 7 nucleotides matching TRBD2. This CDR3 contains 17 residues. Germline V lookup: CDR1 MGHRA, CDR2 YSYEKL. Unmatched junction bases numbered 9, after V lost 0 bases and J lost 4 bases. The CDR3 region is CASSQDIGRGTYNEQFF. DNA for the CDR3: TGCGCCAGCAGCCAAGATATTGGGCGGGGGACTTACAATGAGCAGTTCTTC.

The chain uses TRBV7-2 and TRBJ1-5, with TRBD1 identical over 10 bases. V trimming: 4 bases; J trimming: 9 bases; junction bases outside the gene matches: 15. Looked up from germline, CDR1 is SGHTA and CDR2 is FQGNSA. The CDR3 runs to 17 residues. The CDR3 reads CASSWYTGTGAEWPQHF. The CDR3, as DNA: TGTGCCAGCAGCTGGTATACCGGGACAGGGGCCGAGTGGCCCCAGCATTTT.

The chain carries TRBV7-9 and TRBJ1-1; D possibly corresponds to TRBD1 (5 bases). Trimming took 5 bases from V and 1 from J, leaving 14 bases between them. The CDR3 extends over 15 amino acids. Germline V gene data show CDR1 as SEHNR and CDR2 as FQNEAQ (reference sequence). DNA for the CDR3: TGTGCCAGCAGCCCCCCCGAAGGACAGAACACTGAAGCTTTCTTT. This encodes CASSPPEGQNTEAFF.

The chain carries TRBV18 and TRBJ2-2, with TRBD1 matching 8 bases. Germline V gives CDR1 KGHSH, CDR2 LQKENI. Germline trimming cut 4 bases from V and 5 bases from J; bases unmatched to any gene: 6. CDR3 size: 15 residues. The DNA of the CDR3 is TGTGCCAGCTCACTCCGGGACAGGACGACCGGGGAGCTGTTTTTT. It is translated as CASSLRDRTTGELFF.

The chain employs TRBV6-5 and TRBJ2-3; 9 nucleotides line up with TRBD1. The germline V gene encodes CDR1 MNHEY and CDR2 SVGAGI. This CDR3 is built from 15 residues. V was pared by 2 bases and J by 1 base, with 1 base of the junction left unmatched. The DNA of the CDR3 is TGTGCCAGCAGTTACCGGACAGGGGGCACAGATACGCAGTATTTT. Translation gives CASSYRTGGTDTQYF.

The rearrangement uses TRBV5-4 and TRBJ2-3, with TRBD1 as a possible D gene (7 bases). Trimming removed 5 bases at V and 5 bases at J, with 12 bases between. The CDR3 runs 13 residues. CDR1 is SGHNT and CDR2 is YYREEE in the germline V gene (reference sequence). CDR3 loop: CASREGARDTQYF. CDR3 nucleotides: TGTGCCAGCAGGGAGGGGGCGCGAGATACGCAGTATTTT.

The chain has TRBV5-1 and TRBJ2-1; 15 positions match TRBD2. The CDR3 covers 16 residues. Germline V gene lookup returns CDR1 SGHRS and CDR2 YFSETQ. After removal of 2 bases from V and 8 bases from J, the junction contained 5 bases not matched to a gene. The CDR3 DNA is TGCGCCAGCAGCTTCGGGACTAGCGGGGGGTTTTATGAGCAGTTCTTC. Encoded protein: CASSFGTSGGFYEQFF. Full variable domain (missing parts from reference TRBV5-1 and TRBJ2-1): KAGVTQTPRYLIKTRGQQVTLSCSPISGHRSVSWYQQTPGQGLQFLFEYFSETQRNKGNFPGRFSGRQFSNSRSEMNVSTLELGDSALYLCASSFGTSGGFYEQFFGPGTRLTVL.

The CDR3 nucleotides read TGCGCCAGCAGAGCGGGGGTAGCGGGGCCAGATACGCAGTATTTT. As protein: CASRAGVAGPDTQYF. This chain joins TRBV4-1 and TRBJ2-3; 8 nucleotides line up with TRBD2. The trim removed 6 bases at V and 4 bases at J, leaving 9 bases unmatched. The CDR3 sequence is 15 residues long. Germline V lookup: CDR1 MGHRA, CDR2 YSYEKL.

J is TRBJ2-2 and V is TRBV7-9; D perhaps matches TRBD2 (5 bases). The V gene's germline CDR1 is SEHNR and CDR2 FQNEAQ (reference sequence). The CDR3 runs 13 residues. The V end was cut by 3 bases, the J end by 5 bases, with 7 bases between. The CDR3 DNA reads as TGTGCCAGCAGCTTCGGAGGTACCGGGGAGCTGTTTTTT. Translating it yields CASSFGGTGELFF.

V gene TRBV7-2 combines with J gene TRBJ1-5; D unclear. The CDR3 runs 15 residues. CDR1 and CDR2 (germline): SGHTA, FQGNSA. Trimming removed 2 bases at V and 0 bases at J, with 8 bases between. The CDR3 bases are TGTGCCAGCAGCTTAATCGGAGATAGCAATCAGCCCCAGCATTTT. The encoded protein is CASSLIGDSNQPQHF. The full variable domain, rest sourced from reference TRBV7-2 and TRBJ1-5, is GAGVSQSPSNKVTEKGKDVELRCDPISGHTALYWYRQSLGQGLEFLIYFQGNSAPDKSGLPSDRFSAERTGGSVSTLTIQRTQQEDSAVYLCASSLIGDSNQPQHFGDGTRLSIL.

The genes are TRBV7-3 and TRBJ2-7; 8 nucleotides match TRBD2. V shed 5 bases and J 6 bases; nucleotides not matched to a gene: 12. The CDR3 has 15 amino acids. The germline CDR1 and CDR2 sequences are SGHTA and FQGTGA. The CDR3 spells CASSPSGTRGSEQYF. As DNA, the CDR3 is TGTGCCAGCAGCCCGTCCGGGACTAGAGGTTCCGAGCAGTACTTC.

This clone was observed a few times. The rearrangement uses TRBV21-1 and TRBJ1-2; the tabulated D call, TRBD1, remains unverified against the DNA. TRBV21-1 is a listed pseudogene. The CDR3 runs 13 residues. The CDR3 region has the DNA TGTGCCAGCAGCAAATCCAGGGGGGATGGCTACACCTTC. Translation gives CASSKSRGDGYTF.

In regard to this clone: Additional DNA sequences in this sample encode the identical CDR3. The chain employs TRBV10-3 and TRBJ1-5; D uncertain. CDR3 length equals 14 residues. V lost 6 bases and J lost 3, with 12 bases in between. The germline CDR1 and CDR2 sequences are ENHRY and SYGVKD. CDR3: CAISLKQDNQPQHF. CDR3 bases: TGTGCCATCAGCCTAAAGCAAGACAATCAGCCCCAGCATTTT.

This clone has just one count. This sequence joins TRBV12-5 and TRBJ1-1; no definite D call. The V and J ends lost 1 base and 3 bases respectively, with 9 bases between them. CDR1 is LGHNT, CDR2 FRNRAP, per germline. This CDR3 region has 14 residues. In DNA, the CDR3 is TGTGCTAGTGGTTTGGGAGATAAGGACACTGAAGCTTTCTTT. This encodes CASGLGDKDTEAFF. The full variable domain, with the rest looked up from reference TRBV12-5 and TRBJ1-1, is DARVTQTPRHKVTEMGQEVTMRCQPILGHNTVFWYRQTMMQGLELLAYFRNRAPLDDSGMPKDRFSAEMPDATLATLKIQPSEPRDSAVYFCASGLGDKDTEAFFGQGTRLTVV.